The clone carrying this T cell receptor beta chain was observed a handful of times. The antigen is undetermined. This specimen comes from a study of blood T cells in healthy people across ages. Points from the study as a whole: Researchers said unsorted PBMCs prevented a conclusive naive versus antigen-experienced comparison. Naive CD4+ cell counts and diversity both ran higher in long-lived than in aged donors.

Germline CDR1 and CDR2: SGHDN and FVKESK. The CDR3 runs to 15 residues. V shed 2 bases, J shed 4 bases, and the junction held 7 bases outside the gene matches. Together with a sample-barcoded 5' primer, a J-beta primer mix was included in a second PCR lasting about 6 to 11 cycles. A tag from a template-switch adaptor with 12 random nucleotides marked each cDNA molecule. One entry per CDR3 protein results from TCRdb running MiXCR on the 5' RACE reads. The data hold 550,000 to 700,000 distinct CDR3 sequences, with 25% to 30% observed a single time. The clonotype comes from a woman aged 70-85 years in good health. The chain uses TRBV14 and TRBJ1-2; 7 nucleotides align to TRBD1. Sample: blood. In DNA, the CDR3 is TGTGCCAGCAGCCAACCGGGACAGCTTCTCTATGGCTACACCTTC. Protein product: CASSQPGQLLYGYTF.